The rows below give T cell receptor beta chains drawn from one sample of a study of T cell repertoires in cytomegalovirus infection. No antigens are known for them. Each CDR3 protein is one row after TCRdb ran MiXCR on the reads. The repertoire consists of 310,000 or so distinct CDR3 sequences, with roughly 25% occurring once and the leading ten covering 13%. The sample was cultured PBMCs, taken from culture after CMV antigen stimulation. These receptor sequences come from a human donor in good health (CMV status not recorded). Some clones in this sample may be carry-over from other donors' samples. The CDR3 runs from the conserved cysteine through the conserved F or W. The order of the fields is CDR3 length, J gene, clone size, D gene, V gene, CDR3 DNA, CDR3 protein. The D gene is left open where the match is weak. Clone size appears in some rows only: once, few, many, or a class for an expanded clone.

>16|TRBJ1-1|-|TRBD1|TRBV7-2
TGTGCCAGCAGCTTACAGGGGGTACCACTGAACACTGAAGCTTTCTTT
CASSLQGVPLNTEAFF
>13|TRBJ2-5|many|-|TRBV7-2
TGTGCCAGCAGCTTTCAGGGATCGGAGACCCAGTACTTC
CASSFQGSETQYF
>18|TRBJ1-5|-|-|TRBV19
TGTGCCAGTAGTTTTCAGGGGCGCAGTCTTAGGGGAAATCAGCCCCAGCATTTT
CASSFQGRSLRGNQPQHF
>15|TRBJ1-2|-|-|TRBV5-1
TGCGCCAGCAGCTTGGGATTACAGGGAGCTGACGGCTACACCTTC
CASSLGLQGADGYTF
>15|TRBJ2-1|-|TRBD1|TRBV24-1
TGTGCCACCAGTGACGCCGGACAGGGGACCTATGAGCAGTTCTTC
CATSDAGQGTYEQFF
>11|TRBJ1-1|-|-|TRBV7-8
TGTGCCAGCACCGGGAACACTGAAGCTTTCTTT
CASTGNTEAFF
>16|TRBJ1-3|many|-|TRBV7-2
TGTGCCAGCAGCTTAGGACAGGCCAGCTCTGGAAACACCATATATTTT
CASSLGQASSGNTIYF
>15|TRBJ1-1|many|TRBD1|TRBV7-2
TGTGCCAGCAGCTCCCGGACAGGGGGACCCACTGAAGCTTTCTTT
CASSSRTGGPTEAFF
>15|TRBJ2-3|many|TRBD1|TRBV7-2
TGTGCCAGCAGCTTAGTCCAGGGGGGCACAGATACGCAGTATTTT
CASSLVQGGTDTQYF
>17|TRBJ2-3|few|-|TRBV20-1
TGCAGTGCTACCGCGACTAGGGCGGGTGTAGGCGCAGATACGCAGTATTTT
CSATATRAGVGADTQYF
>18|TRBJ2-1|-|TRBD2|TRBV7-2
TGTGCCAGCAGCTTACCTAGCGGGACGGGCATGTTAACGAATGAGCAGTTCTTC
CASSLPSGTGMLTNEQFF
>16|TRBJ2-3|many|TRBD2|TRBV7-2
TGTGCCAGCAGCTCGGACCCTAGCGGGAGAGGAGATACGCAGTATTTT
CASSSDPSGRGDTQYF
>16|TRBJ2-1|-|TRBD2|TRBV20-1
TGCAGTGCTGATCCCGGGACTAGCGGGAGAGGCGATGAGCAGTTCTTC
CSADPGTSGRGDEQFF
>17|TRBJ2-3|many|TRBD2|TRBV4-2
TGTGCCAGCAGCCAAGAAGGACTAGCGGGAAACACAGATACGCAGTATTTT
CASSQEGLAGNTDTQYF
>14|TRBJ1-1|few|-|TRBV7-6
TGTGCCAGCAGCTTACAGGGAAGCAGGCCTGAAGCTTTCTTT
CASSLQGSRPEAFF
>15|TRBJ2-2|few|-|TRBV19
TGTGCCAGTAGTCCTCCATCCGGGCGGCCCAGGGAGCTGTTTTTT
CASSPPSGRPRELFF
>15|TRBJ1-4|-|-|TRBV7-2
TGTGCCAGCAGCTTAATCGGCAGCTCTAATGAAAAACTGTTTTTT
CASSLIGSSNEKLFF
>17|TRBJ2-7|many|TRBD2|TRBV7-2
TGTGCCAGCAGCTTAGATAGCGGGAGTTTTCTATCCTACGAGCAGTACTTC
CASSLDSGSFLSYEQYF
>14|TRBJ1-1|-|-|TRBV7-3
TGTGCCAGCAGAAAGTACTCGTCGAACACTGAAGCTTTCTTT
CASRKYSSNTEAFF
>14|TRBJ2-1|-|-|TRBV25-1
TGTGCCAGCAGTGGCGGGACGTTTTACAATGAGCAGTTCTTC
CASSGGTFYNEQFF
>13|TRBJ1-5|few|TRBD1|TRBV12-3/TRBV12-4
TGTGCCAGCAGTTTTGGGACAGGGCAGCCCCAGCATTTT
CASSFGTGQPQHF
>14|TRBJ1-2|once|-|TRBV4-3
TGCGCCAGCAGCCCCATCGAGGGGTTCTATGGCTACACCTTC
CASSPIEGFYGYTF
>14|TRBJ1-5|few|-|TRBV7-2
TGTGCCAGCAGCTCGCACAGTGACAATCAGCCCCAGCATTTT
CASSSHSDNQPQHF
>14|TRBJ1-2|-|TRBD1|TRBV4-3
TGCGCCAGCAGCCAAGGGGCGACAGGGGATAGCTACACCTTC
CASSQGATGDSYTF
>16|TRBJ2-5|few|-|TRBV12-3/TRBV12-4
TGTGCCAGCGCAACCGGGACGGGAGTGTACCAAGAGACCCAGTACTTC
CASATGTGVYQETQYF
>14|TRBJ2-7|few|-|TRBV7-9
TGTGCCAGCAGCTTGGGGGTGAGCCCCTACGAGCAGTACTTC
CASSLGVSPYEQYF
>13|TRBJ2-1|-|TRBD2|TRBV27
TGTGCCAGCAGGGTCGGCGGGAGGGATGAGCAGTTCTTC
CASRVGGRDEQFF
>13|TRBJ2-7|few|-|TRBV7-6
TGTGCCAGCAGCTTGACGGTTGGACGGGAGCAGTACTTC
CASSLTVGREQYF
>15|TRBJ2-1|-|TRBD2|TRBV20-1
TGCAGTGCTTTTAAACTAGCGGATATCTACAATGAGCAGTTCTTC
CSAFKLADIYNEQFF
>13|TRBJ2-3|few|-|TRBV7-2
TGTGCCAGCAGCTTAACCAGCTCGGATACGCAGTATTTT
CASSLTSSDTQYF
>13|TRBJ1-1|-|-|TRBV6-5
TGTGCCAGCAGTTACGGGGGACTTACTGAAGCTTTCTTT
CASSYGGLTEAFF
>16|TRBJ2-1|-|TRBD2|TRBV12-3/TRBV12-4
TGTGCCAGCAGTACAGATAGCGGGAGGTACTACAATGAGCAGTTCTTC
CASSTDSGRYYNEQFF
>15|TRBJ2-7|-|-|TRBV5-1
TGCGCCAGCAGCTTGGTTCCAGGGCCTCGGTACGAGCAGTACTTC
CASSLVPGPRYEQYF
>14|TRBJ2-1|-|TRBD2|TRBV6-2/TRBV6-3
TGTGCCAGCACACAACCGGGACTAGGGGATGAGCAGTTCTTC
CASTQPGLGDEQFF
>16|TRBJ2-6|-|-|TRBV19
TGTGCCAGTAGTAGGGGGCGTGGCTCTGGGGCCAACGTCCTGACTTTC
CASSRGRGSGANVLTF
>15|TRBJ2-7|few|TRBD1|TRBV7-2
TGTGCCAGCAGCTTAGTAGGGACAGGGATCCACGAGCAGTACTTC
CASSLVGTGIHEQYF
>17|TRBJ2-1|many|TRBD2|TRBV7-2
TGTGCCAGCAGCTTAGCGACGGCGGGACTAGCGTACAATGAGCAGTTCTTC
CASSLATAGLAYNEQFF
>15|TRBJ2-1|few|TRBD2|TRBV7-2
TGTGCCAGCAGCCGCGGGAGAGTCTCCTACAATGAGCAGTTCTTC
CASSRGRVSYNEQFF
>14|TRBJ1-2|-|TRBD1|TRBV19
TGTGCCAGTACCGGAACCGGGACAGGATATGGCTACACCTTC
CASTGTGTGYGYTF
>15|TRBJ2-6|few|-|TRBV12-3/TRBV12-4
TGTGCCAGCCTCGACAGAAGCTCTGGGGCCAACGTCCTGACTTTC
CASLDRSSGANVLTF
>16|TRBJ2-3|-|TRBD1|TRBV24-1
TGTGCCACCAGTGATCCCCGGACAGGCTCCACAGATACGCAGTATTTT
CATSDPRTGSTDTQYF
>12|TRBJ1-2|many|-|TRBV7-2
TGTGCCAGCAGCTTAGGCGGTCAGGGCTACACCTTC
CASSLGGQGYTF
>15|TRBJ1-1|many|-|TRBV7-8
TGTGCCAGCAGCCTAGTTGGACCGACGAACACTGAAGCTTTCTTT
CASSLVGPTNTEAFF
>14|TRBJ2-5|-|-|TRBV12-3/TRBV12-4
TGTGCCAGCAGTGGGGGGACACACCAAGAGACCCAGTACTTC
CASSGGTHQETQYF
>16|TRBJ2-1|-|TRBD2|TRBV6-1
TGTGCCAGCAGTGCTTCAACTAGCGGATGGGACAATGAGCAGTTCTTC
CASSASTSGWDNEQFF
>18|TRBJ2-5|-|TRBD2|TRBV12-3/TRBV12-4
TGTGCCAGCAGTCCCCTGACTAGCGGGAGGCCATACGGGAAGACCCAGTACTTC
CASSPLTSGRPYGKTQYF
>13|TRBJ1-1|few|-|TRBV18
TGTGCCAGTTACATTAACCTGAACACTGAAGCTTTCTTT
CASYINLNTEAFF
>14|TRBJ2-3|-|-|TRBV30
TGTGCCTGGAAATTCGGGGGAAGCACAGATACGCAGTATTTT
CAWKFGGSTDTQYF
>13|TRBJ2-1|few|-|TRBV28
TGTGCCAGCAGTTTCTCCACCAAGGATGAGCAGTTCTTC
CASSFSTKDEQFF
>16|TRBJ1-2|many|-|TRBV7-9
TGTGCCAGCAGCTCCTACGTGTGGGAGTCTAACTATGGCTACACCTTC
CASSSYVWESNYGYTF
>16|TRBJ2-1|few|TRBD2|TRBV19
TGTGCCAGTAGTATAGGACGCGGGAGCACGGACAATGAGCAGTTCTTC
CASSIGRGSTDNEQFF